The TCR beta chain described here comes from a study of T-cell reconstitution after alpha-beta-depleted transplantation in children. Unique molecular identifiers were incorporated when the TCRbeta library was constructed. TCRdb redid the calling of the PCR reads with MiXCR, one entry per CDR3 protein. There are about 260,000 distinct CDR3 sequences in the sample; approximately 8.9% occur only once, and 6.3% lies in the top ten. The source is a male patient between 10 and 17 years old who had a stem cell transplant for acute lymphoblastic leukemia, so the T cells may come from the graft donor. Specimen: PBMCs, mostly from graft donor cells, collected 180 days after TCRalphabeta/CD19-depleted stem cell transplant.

CDR3 region: CASSLMPTDTQYF. The DNA for the CDR3 is TGTGCCAGCAGTTTAATGCCCACAGATACGCAGTATTTT. V is TRBV12-3 or TRBV12-4 and J is TRBJ2-3; D uncertain. The V gene lost 2 bases and the J gene lost 2 bases, with 5 bases spanning the gap. This CDR3 spans 13 amino acids.